This T cell receptor beta chain was sequenced for a study of cytomegalovirus exposure and HLA in healthy donors. Study as a whole: In an early release, HLA-typed donors contributed tens of millions of unique TCR sequences. Study-level points and caveats: A highly shared variant cluster was judged a likely technical artifact.

The PCR contained 60 Vbeta and 13 Jbeta primers. Assay used: immunoSEQ multiplex PCR; TCRdb lists only in-frame clones, some missing. This sample has tens of thousands of clones, with around 78% found just once. Whereas donors were nominally healthy upon sampling, unrecorded immune exposures were probable. In the case of this clone: The antigen remains unidentified.

This CDR3 has 12 amino acids. CDR1 and CDR2 (germline): SQVTM, ANQGSEA. The trim removed 7 bases at V and 3 bases at J, leaving 2 bases unmatched. This TCR came from a woman in her 40s in good health and CMV-seropositive. Sequencing input: PBMCs. This chain connects TRBV29-1 to TRBJ2-7; 11 positions agree with TRBD1. The CDR3 is CSAGTGGYEQYF. DNA of the CDR3: TGCAGCGCCGGGACAGGGGGCTACGAGCAGTACTTC.